These 23 T cell receptor beta chains originate from one sample sequenced in a study of cytomegalovirus exposure and HLA in healthy donors. With 60 Vbeta and 13 Jbeta primers, the PCR was carried out. TCRdb's table, derived via immunoSEQ multiplex PCR, lists solely in-frame clones and lacks some. The table includes about 140,000 clones, over 60% detected once. Sequencing was performed on PBMCs. These receptors were taken from a man between 40 and 49 years old in good health and CMV-seronegative.

V usage is TRBV19 and J usage is TRBJ2-7; 9 positions agree with TRBD2. CDR1 is LNHDA, CDR2 SQIVND, per germline (reference sequence). J was trimmed by 4 bases and V by 4 bases; bases with no gene match: 17. This CDR3 is built from 18 residues. CDR3 bases: TGTGCCAGTAGTACGTTAAAATCGACTAGCGGACGACCTTACGAGCAGTACTTC. Protein: CASSTLKSTSGRPYEQYF. The variable domain in full, completed from reference TRBV19 and TRBJ2-7, reads DGGITQSPKYLFRKEGQNVTLSCEQNLNHDAMYWYRQDPGQGLRLIYYSQIVNDFQKGDIAEGYSVSREKKESFPLTVTSAQKNPTAFYLCASSTLKSTSGRPYEQYFGPGTRLTVT.

This clone was seen just once. The J gene is TRBJ2-7, the V gene TRBV6-6; 9 positions match TRBD1. CDR1 is MNHNY and CDR2 is SVGAGI in the germline V gene (reference sequence). V shed 2 bases, J shed 5 bases, and the junction held 4 bases outside the gene matches. The CDR3 runs to 14 residues. CDR3 region: CASSYRDRVHEQYF. CDR3 in DNA: TGTGCCAGCAGTTACCGGGACAGGGTACACGAGCAGTACTTC.

The V call is TRBV9, the J call TRBJ1-5; D perhaps matches TRBD1 (5 bases). This CDR3 region has 16 residues. Germline V CDR1 and CDR2: SGDLS, YYNGEE. V gave up 4 bases and J gave up 2 bases, with 16 bases separating them. CDR3: CASSPGGSQGNQPQHF. CDR3 DNA sequence: TGTGCCAGCAGCCCGGGGGGTTCCCAGGGCAATCAGCCCCAGCATTTT.

The J gene is TRBJ2-7, the V gene TRBV10-3; TRBD2 agrees at 7 bases. CDR3 length equals 11 residues. V shed 8 bases and J 2 bases; nucleotides not matched to a gene: 0. CDR1 is ENHRY, CDR2 SYGVKD, per germline. CDR3 amino acids: CAIGTTYEQYF. CDR3 nucleotide sequence: TGTGCCATCGGGACTACCTACGAGCAGTACTTC.

The chain is built from TRBV10-3 and TRBJ2-3; TRBD1 matches 12 bases. The CDR3 totals 16 residues. Trimming removed 9 bases from V and 2 bases from J; junction bases left unmatched: 9. CDR1 is ENHRY and CDR2 is SYGVKD in the germline V gene. For the CDR3, the DNA is TGTGCCATAGGCCCGGGACAGGGGGCCATCACAGATACGCAGTATTTT. Protein: CAIGPGQGAITDTQYF.

This rearrangement joins TRBV4-1 to TRBJ2-5; D call uncertain. Germline CDR1 reads MGHRA; CDR2 reads YSYEKL. The germline V and J ends were trimmed by 1 base and 5 bases, with 5 bases remaining between them. The CDR3 is made up of 12 amino acids. The CDR3: CASSQARETQYF. For the CDR3, the DNA is TGCGCCAGCAGCCAAGCCCGGGAGACCCAGTACTTC.

This clone is a singleton in its sample. The chain employs TRBV6-4 and TRBJ2-1, with 12 bases that match TRBD2. The V gene end was trimmed by 3 bases and the J gene end by 7 bases; junction bases not matched to a gene: 4. Germline V CDR1 and CDR2: MRHNA, SNTAGT. CDR3 length: 15 amino acids. The CDR3 spells CASSDETSGSNEQFF. In nucleotides, the CDR3 is TGTGCCAGCAGTGATGAGACTAGCGGGAGTAATGAGCAGTTCTTC.

The DNA of the CDR3 is TGTGCCAGCAGCTCCATGGTTGGTAGCTACGAGCAGTACTTC. It yields the protein CASSSMVGSYEQYF. The gene calls are TRBV7-9 and TRBJ2-7; D uncertain. There are 14 residues in the CDR3. V shed 4 bases and J shed 3 bases, with 13 bases lying between them. Germline CDR1 reads SEHNR; CDR2 reads FQNEAQ (reference sequence).

The rearrangement uses TRBV5-6 and TRBJ2-7; possibly TRBD1 for D (6 bases). The V end was cut by 2 bases, the J end by 3 bases, with 6 bases between. Germline lookup yields CDR1 SGHDT and CDR2 YYEEEE. The CDR3 contains 12 residues. The CDR3 protein is CASSLQGYEQYF. The CDR3 DNA reads TGTGCCAGCAGCTTACAGGGCTACGAGCAGTACTTC.

The chain has TRBV9 and TRBJ2-3; the D is unclear. Trimming left V 0 bases short and J 2 bases short, with 4 bases between. Looked up from germline, CDR1 is SGDLS and CDR2 is YYNGEE. This CDR3 spans 13 amino acids. Written as DNA, the CDR3 is TGTGCCAGCAGCGTAGATTACACAGATACGCAGTATTTT. It translates to CASSVDYTDTQYF.

The chain employs TRBV10-3 and TRBJ2-3, with 16 positions matching TRBD2. The CDR3 totals 18 residues. V shed 2 bases and J 4 bases; nucleotides not matched to a gene: 6. From germline, CDR1 is ENHRY and CDR2 SYGVKD. This CDR3 is CAISEGTSGREVADTQYF. The CDR3 DNA reads as TGTGCCATCAGTGAGGGGACTAGCGGGAGGGAAGTAGCAGATACGCAGTATTTT.

The chain employs TRBV28 and TRBJ2-7, with 13 bases identical to TRBD2. CDR3 length equals 15 residues. Trimming removed 2 bases from V and 7 bases from J; junction bases left unmatched: 5. Germline CDR1 reads MDHEN; CDR2 reads SYDVKM. The CDR3 DNA reads as TGTGCCAGCAGTTTAGGACTAGCGGGAGCCAGTGAGCAGTACTTC. Protein sequence: CASSLGLAGASEQYF.

This chain joins TRBV19 and TRBJ2-7; the D gene is possibly TRBD2 (5 bases). CDR3 length: 13 residues. The germline gives CDR1 LNHDA, CDR2 SQIVND (reference sequence). The germline V and J ends were trimmed by 1 base and 4 bases, with 8 bases remaining between them. The CDR3 sequence: CASSIGTAYEQYF. The DNA of the CDR3 is TGTGCCAGTAGTATAGGGACTGCGTACGAGCAGTACTTC.

The rearrangement joins TRBV19 to TRBJ2-2, with TRBD1 as a possible D gene (5 bases). CDR1 is LNHDA and CDR2 is SQIVND in the germline V gene (reference sequence). Trimming pared 5 bases from V and 6 bases from J, leaving 13 bases between. CDR3 size: 14 residues. CDR3 sequence: CASSVTVSPGELFF. The CDR3 nucleotides are TGTGCCAGTAGTGTGACAGTATCCCCCGGGGAGCTGTTTTTT. The full variable domain, with the rest looked up from reference TRBV19 and TRBJ2-2, is DGGITQSPKYLFRKEGQNVTLSCEQNLNHDAMYWYRQDPGQGLRLIYYSQIVNDFQKGDIAEGYSVSREKKESFPLTVTSAQKNPTAFYLCASSVTVSPGELFFGEGSRLTVL.

This clone was seen more than once but under ten times. The chain employs TRBV6-1 and TRBJ1-5; 8 bases fit TRBD1. V shed 3 bases and J 3 bases; nucleotides not matched to a gene: 7. CDR1 is MNHNS and CDR2 is SASEGT in the germline V gene. CDR3 size: 16 residues. The CDR3 is CASSDSGGYDNQPQHF. Here the CDR3 DNA reads TGTGCCAGCAGTGATTCAGGGGGCTATGACAATCAGCCCCAGCATTTT.

The chain combines TRBV27 with TRBJ2-7, with 11 nucleotides matching TRBD2. The CDR3 is 14 residues long. Germline-derived CDR1 and CDR2 are MNHEY and SMNVEV (reference sequence). The V gene end was trimmed by 5 bases and the J gene end by 2 bases; junction bases not matched to a gene: 2. CDR3 loop: CASSGTSGTYEQYF. The CDR3, as DNA: TGTGCCAGCAGTGGGACTAGCGGTACCTACGAGCAGTACTTC.

This chain joins TRBV27 and TRBJ2-7; 7 bases map to TRBD2. The germline V gene encodes CDR1 MNHEY and CDR2 SMNVEV (reference sequence). V dropped 2 bases and J dropped 5; count of bases not matched to a gene: 12. The CDR3 contains 16 residues. CDR3 coding DNA: TGTGCCAGCAGTTTACGGGGGAGGGCAGGGCCGGACGAGCAGTACTTC. Protein sequence: CASSLRGRAGPDEQYF.

V and J are TRBV5-6 and TRBJ2-1, with 11 positions matching TRBD2. The V segment lost 1 base and the J segment 9 bases; nucleotides outside the gene matches: 3. There are 14 residues in the CDR3. The V gene's germline CDR1 is SGHDT and CDR2 YYEEEE. DNA for the CDR3: TGTGCCAGCAGCTTGTCGCTAGCGGGGGGTGAGCAGTTCTTC. It specifies CASSLSLAGGEQFF.

This clone occurred once. For the CDR3, the DNA is TGTGCCAGCAGTGATGAGCAGGGGGCGTTCTCCTACGAGCAGTACTTC. The encoded protein is CASSDEQGAFSYEQYF. V usage is TRBV6-1 and J usage is TRBJ2-7; TRBD1 agrees at 8 bases. Per germline, CDR1 MNHNS and CDR2 SASEGT. The V and J ends lost 3 bases and 0 bases, in that order; junction bases with no gene match: 7. The CDR3 has 16 amino acids.

Here the CDR3 reads CASSLTSFGREENTEAFF. The CDR3 DNA reads TGTGCCAGCAGCTTAACTAGCTTTGGCAGGGAAGAAAACACTGAAGCTTTCTTT. This rearrangement joins TRBV7-3 to TRBJ1-1; possibly TRBD1 for D (5 bases). The CDR3 runs 18 residues. V was trimmed by 0 bases and J by 2 bases, leaving 19 bases between them. Germline V gene lookup returns CDR1 SGHTA and CDR2 FQGTGA. The entire variable domain, with the rest obtained from reference TRBV7-3 and TRBJ1-1, is as follows: GAGVSQTPSNKVTEKGKYVELRCDPISGHTALYWYRQSLGQGPEFLIYFQGTGAADDSGLPNDRFFAVRPEGSVSTLKIQRTERGDSAVYLCASSLTSFGREENTEAFFGQGTRLTVV.

This sequence joins TRBV18 and TRBJ1-1; 9 bases map to TRBD1. Losses at the gene ends were 3 bases for V and 0 bases for J; bases not matched to a gene: 8. CDR1 is KGHSH, CDR2 LQKENI, per germline. This CDR3 comprises 17 residues. DNA for the CDR3: TGTGCCAGCTCACCTGGACAGGGGTTCAACATGAACACTGAAGCTTTCTTT. It yields the protein CASSPGQGFNMNTEAFF. Supplemented by reference TRBV18 and TRBJ1-1, the full variable domain reads NAGVMQNPRHLVRRRGQEARLRCSPMKGHSHVYWYRQLPEEGLKFMVYLQKENIIDESGMPKERFSAEFPKEGPSILRIQQVVRGDSAAYFCASSPGQGFNMNTEAFFGQGTRLTVV.

The J gene is TRBJ1-2, the V gene TRBV28; maybe TRBD1 (6 bases). The CDR3 spans 15 residues. CDR1 and CDR2 from the germline V gene are MDHEN and SYDVKM. V was pared by 6 bases and J by 4 bases, with 18 bases between. Here the CDR3 reads CASSPPVGAGYGYTF. For the CDR3, the DNA is TGTGCCAGCAGCCCCCCGGTGGGGGCAGGCTATGGCTACACCTTC.

V usage is TRBV6-5 and J usage is TRBJ1-1; D gene uncertain. The CDR3 has 15 amino acids. With 2 bases removed from V and 1 base from J, the gap between germline ends came to 11 bases. From germline, CDR1 is MNHEY and CDR2 SVGAGI. The CDR3 loop is CASSYVRSGNTEAFF. Here the CDR3 DNA reads TGTGCCAGCAGTTACGTGCGGTCGGGGAACACTGAAGCTTTCTTT.